The next 8 T cell receptor beta chains were all read from a single sample in a study of T cell clonotyping in hematopoietic cell transplantation. TCRdb keeps only in-frame clones here, not all; method: immunoSEQ multiplex PCR. This sample has around 7,000 clones, with approximately 88% found just once. Source: PBMCs, taken 100 days after allogeneic stem cell transplant. Receptors originate from a male patient between 18 and 35 years old who had an allogeneic stem cell transplant from a related donor, so the T cells may come from the graft donor. Some clones in this sample may be carry-over from other donors' samples.

The chain recombines TRBV7-8 with TRBJ1-4, with a weak D call TRBD1 (5 bases). The CDR3 has 16 amino acids. Germline V gives CDR1 SGHVS, CDR2 FQNEAQ. Deletions cut 3 bases from V and 5 bases from J, with 16 bases between. The CDR3 spells CASSFVVTGPNEKLFF. The CDR3 nucleotides read TGTGCCAGCAGCTTCGTTGTAACAGGCCCCAATGAAAAACTGTTTTTT.

The chain has TRBV25-1 and TRBJ2-5, with D perhaps matching TRBD1 (6 bases). This CDR3 spans 15 amino acids. Germline V lookup: CDR1 MGHDK, CDR2 SYGVNS. Between the trimmed V and J ends, which lost 1 base and 1 base, there was a span of 10 bases. The CDR3 here is CASSEWGPLQETQYF. In DNA form, the CDR3 reads TGTGCCAGCAGTGAATGGGGGCCTCTCCAAGAGACCCAGTACTTC.

V and J are TRBV19 and TRBJ2-5; D ambiguous. Per the germline V gene, CDR1 is LNHDA and CDR2 is SQIVND (reference sequence). V gave up 4 bases and J gave up 0 bases, with 12 bases separating them. The CDR3 is 15 amino acids. The CDR3 here is CASSSGRTYQETQYF. The CDR3 nucleotides are TGTGCCAGTAGTAGCGGTCGGACGTACCAAGAGACCCAGTACTTC.

V gene TRBV2 combines with J gene TRBJ2-7, with D perhaps being TRBD1 or TRBD2 (5 bases each). CDR1 and CDR2 from the germline V gene are SNHLY and FYNNEI. The germline V and J ends were trimmed by 9 bases and 0 bases, with 9 bases remaining between them. This CDR3 comprises 12 residues. The CDR3 loop is CASSGASYEQYV. In DNA form, the CDR3 reads TGTGCCAGTTCCGGGGCCTCCTACGAGCAGTACGTC.

The chain combines TRBV5-1 with TRBJ2-7, with TRBD2 matching over 13 bases. Germline CDR1 and CDR2: SGHRS and YFSETQ. The CDR3 is 14 residues long. J gave up 5 bases and V 4 bases, and 3 bases lay outside the gene matches. CDR3 loop: CASSLGLAGDEQYV. The CDR3 DNA sequence: TGCGCCAGCAGCCTAGGACTAGCGGGAGACGAGCAGTACGTC.

This chain joins TRBV7-3 and TRBJ2-2; tentative D call: TRBD1 (6 bases). This CDR3 spans 13 amino acids. Trimming shortened V by 4 bases and J by 7 bases, and 10 bases separated the two germline ends. Germline V gives CDR1 SGHTA, CDR2 FQGTGA. DNA for the CDR3: TGTGCCAGCAGCTCTTCAGGGGACGGGGAGCTGTTTTTT. As protein: CASSSSGDGELFF.

The V and J genes are TRBV27 and TRBJ1-5; TRBD1 agrees at 10 bases. The ends lost 6 bases at V and 2 bases at J; junction bases unmatched: 4. The germline gives CDR1 MNHEY, CDR2 SMNVEV (reference sequence). The CDR3 is 15 residues long. The chain's CDR3 is CASRTGGAGNQPQHF. CDR3 nucleotides: TGTGCCAGCAGGACAGGGGGCGCGGGCAATCAGCCCCAGCATTTT.

This sequence joins TRBV7-2 and TRBJ2-3, with D maybe TRBD1 (5 bases). The germline V gene has CDR1 SGHTA and CDR2 FQGNSA. The V gene lost 5 bases and the J gene lost 2 bases, with 14 bases spanning the gap. The CDR3 spans 15 residues. The CDR3 here is CASSPYRQTTDTQYF. DNA for the CDR3: TGTGCCAGCAGCCCTTACCGACAGACCACAGATACGCAGTATTTT.